This TCR beta chain comes out of a study of blood T cell repertoires in COVID-19. TCRdb's copy holds only in-frame clones and misses some; the assay was immunoSEQ multiplex PCR. The table records about 280,000 clones, approximately 91% of them present only once. This clone was seen only a few times. The TCR originated in a woman in her thirties with COVID-19, enrolled during active disease. Sequenced input: peripheral blood.

The CDR3 coding sequence is TGTGCCAGCAGCCGTTCTAGCGGGAGGTTAGCAGATACGCAGTATTTT. This encodes CASSRSSGRLADTQYF. The chain recombines TRBV5-5 with TRBJ2-3; 11 nucleotides align to TRBD2. V shed 4 bases, J shed 4 bases, and the junction held 8 bases outside the gene matches. This CDR3 spans 16 amino acids. Germline lookup yields CDR1 SGHKS and CDR2 YYEKEE (reference sequence).